What follows are 7 T cell receptor beta chains derived from one specimen sequenced in a study of early T cells in non-severe SARS-CoV-2 infection. TCRdb redid the calling of the 5' RACE reads with MiXCR, one entry per CDR3 protein. Among 55,000 to 65,000 distinct CDR3 sequences listed, roughly 12% were seen once. The sample in question was whole blood, obtained at baseline. All receptors derive from an adult who was a healthcare worker with PCR-confirmed SARS-CoV-2 infection or an uninfected control (not recorded which).

Many counts were recorded for this clonotype. V gene TRBV13 combines with J gene TRBJ2-2, with D possibly matching TRBD2 (5 bases). This CDR3 comprises 15 residues. V lost 1 base and J lost 2, with 8 bases in between. CDR1 is PRHDT and CDR2 is FYEKMQ in the germline V gene (reference sequence). The CDR3, as DNA: TGTGCCAGCAGCTTAGTCGGGATAAACACCGGGGAGCTGTTTTTT. Amino acid sequence: CASSLVGINTGELFF.

This clonotype turned up a few times. The genes are TRBV5-1 and TRBJ2-1; a weak D match, TRBD2 (5 bases). V lost 7 bases and J 5 bases, leaving 16 bases between the germline ends. CDR1 SGHRS and CDR2 YFSETQ come from the germline V gene. This CDR3 comprises 14 residues. CDR3 DNA: TGCGCCAGCTTAGCGCTTCCCGGGAACAATGAGCAGTTCTTC. Encoded protein: CASLALPGNNEQFF.

This sequence joins TRBV5-1 and TRBJ2-5, with 9 bases fitting TRBD2. V shed 0 bases, J shed 5 bases, and the junction held 14 bases outside the gene matches. Germline V gene data show CDR1 as SGHRS and CDR2 as YFSETQ. The CDR3 totals 18 residues. For the CDR3, the DNA is TGCGCCAGCAGCTTGGCCGGTGATAGCGGGGGCCGAGGGGAGACCCAGTACTTC. It specifies CASSLAGDSGGRGETQYF. Based on the CDR3 plus reference TRBV5-1 and TRBJ2-5, the full variable domain is KAGVTQTPRYLIKTRGQQVTLSCSPISGHRSVSWYQQTPGQGLQFLFEYFSETQRNKGNFPGRFSGRQFSNSRSEMNVSTLELGDSALYLCASSLAGDSGGRGETQYFGPGTRLLVL.

This chain connects TRBV20-1 to TRBJ2-1; TRBD2 matches at 10 bases. The germline V gene encodes CDR1 DFQATT and CDR2 SNEGSKA (reference sequence). The CDR3 runs 14 residues. V gave up 6 bases and J gave up 5 bases; unmatched junction bases: 7. CDR3 loop: CSAQRTSGNNEQFF. DNA for the CDR3: TGCAGTGCCCAAAGGACTAGCGGAAACAATGAGCAGTTCTTC.

This clonotype showed up just a few times. The rearrangement uses TRBV7-2 and TRBJ2-3, with 14 positions matching TRBD2. Germline lookup yields CDR1 SGHTA and CDR2 FQGNSA. This CDR3 has 19 amino acids. V lost 1 base, J lost 6 bases, and 12 bases stayed unmatched. The DNA of the CDR3 is TGTGCCAGCAGCTTAGTTGGGGCCGGGACTAGCGGGGGACGGGATACGCAGTATTTT. It yields the protein CASSLVGAGTSGGRDTQYF.

This clonotype appeared many times. The rearrangement links TRBV6-4 to TRBJ2-3, with 7 bases matching TRBD2. Trimming removed 0 bases from V and 5 bases from J; junction bases left unmatched: 5. From germline, CDR1 is MRHNA and CDR2 SNTAGT. The CDR3 runs 15 residues. The CDR3 DNA reads as TGTGCCAGCAGTGACTCGAATGGCGGGAGAGATACGCAGTATTTT. Amino acids: CASSDSNGGRDTQYF.

There are a few counts of this clonotype. This chain joins TRBV7-9 and TRBJ2-1; TRBD2 aligns across 11 bases. This CDR3 spans 17 amino acids. The germline CDR1 and CDR2 sequences are SEHNR and FQNEAQ (reference sequence). V shed 4 bases and J 1 base; nucleotides not matched to a gene: 6. The CDR3 DNA follows: TGTGCCAGCAGCTCTAAGACTAGCGGGGCTTCCTACAATGAGCAGTTCTTC. Translating gives CASSSKTSGASYNEQFF.